One sample yielded the 16 T cell receptor beta chains listed below, sequenced in a study of regulatory T cells in long-lasting Graves disease. Noted time point: newly diagnosed GD, antithyroid drugs for less than 3 months. Preparation of the TCR library used RNA extracted from PBMCs. Assembly of TCR beta libraries relied on iRepertoire HTBI primers together with Arm-PCR of CDR3 regions. TCRdb re-derived calls from the multiplex PCR reads in MiXCR, one entry per CDR3 protein. Of some 340,000 distinct CDR3 sequences listed, about 10% were seen once; the top ten hold around 18%. The same sample was also used in a study of T cells in Graves' hyperthyroidism and ophthalmopathy.

The input for sequencing was peripheral blood mononuclear cells (PBMCs), taken at new diagnosis, from a patient treated with antithyroid drugs. These TCRs come from a woman aged 18-29 years with Graves disease.

Turning to this clonotype: A read error is possible here, since a much larger clone lies one base away. The rearrangement links TRBV9 to TRBJ1-2; D possibly corresponds to TRBD1 (6 bases). Germline CDR1 SGDLS, CDR2 YYNGEE. This CDR3 region has 17 residues. CDR3 sequence reads: CASCVFGTPGENYGYTF. CDR3 DNA: TGTGCCAGCTGCGTATTCGGGACACCGGGAGAAAACTATGGCTACACCTTC.

This clonotype showed up many times. The gene calls are TRBV7-3 and TRBJ1-2, with D possibly TRBD1 on 6 matching bases. The germline V and J ends were trimmed by 0 bases and 8 bases, with 16 bases remaining between them. Germline V gene sequence: CDR1 SGHTA, CDR2 FQGTGA. The CDR3 is 15 amino acids. The DNA for the CDR3 is TGTGCCAGCAGCTTAACTCCCCAGGGGCGGTACGGCTACACCTTC. Translated: CASSLTPQGRYGYTF.

This clonotype showed up just a few times. V is TRBV20-1 and J is TRBJ1-3; D gene ambiguous. Germline values: CDR1 DFQATT, CDR2 SNEGSKA (reference sequence). The CDR3 has 11 amino acids. Trimming cost V 6 bases and J 4 bases, with 7 bases left between them. CDR3 DNA: TGCAGTGCAACACTCGGAAACACCATATATTTT. Encoded protein: CSATLGNTIYF.

Turning to this clonotype: Since a far larger clone is one base different, this is likely a read error. It is likely a read error, because the conserved phenylalanine at the end of the CDR3 is missing. The gene calls are TRBV7-2 and TRBJ1-1; D remains unclear. Germline values: CDR1 SGHTA, CDR2 FQGNSA. V was cut by 11 bases and J by 10 bases, with 23 bases left in between. This CDR3 region has 13 residues. The CDR3: CAWSGRTLSVAFL. The CDR3 DNA is TGTGCCTGGAGTGGGAGGACCCTCTCGGTAGCTTTCCTT.

This clonotype turned up a few times. This may come from a read error, since a much larger clone is one base off. The chain is built from TRBV6-1 and TRBJ1-2, with unresolved D. The CDR3 is 13 residues long. V was pared by 5 bases and J by 5 bases, with 12 bases between. CDR1 is MNHNS, CDR2 SASEGT, per germline. In DNA form, the CDR3 reads TGTGCCAGCAGTAGGAGCCTGGGGTATGGCTACACCTTC. Residues: CASSRSLGYGYTF.

The chain is built from TRBV18 and TRBJ1-5; 8 bases match TRBD1. V shed 3 bases and J 4 bases; nucleotides not matched to a gene: 14. The CDR3 runs 18 residues. The V gene's germline CDR1 is KGHSH and CDR2 LQKENI. The CDR3 DNA sequence: TGTGCCAGCTCACCGGACCCCGGGGCAGGGGGCTGGAATCAGCCCCAGCATTTT. Its protein product is CASSPDPGAGGWNQPQHF.

This clonotype was picked up many times. This rearrangement joins TRBV12-3 or TRBV12-4 to TRBJ2-1; 8 bases fit TRBD2. The CDR3 has 17 amino acids. V lost 1 base to trimming and J lost 2 bases; unmatched junction nucleotides: 7. The CDR3: CASSLGFSGVPYNEQFF. The CDR3 DNA is TGTGCCAGCAGTTTAGGTTTTAGCGGGGTACCCTACAATGAGCAGTTCTTC.

This clonotype came up many times. The V and J genes are TRBV20-1 and TRBJ1-6; D not certain. V gave up 2 bases and J gave up 11 bases, with 22 bases separating them. CDR1 and CDR2 (germline): DFQATT, SNEGSKA (reference sequence). There are 16 residues in the CDR3. CDR3 coding DNA: TGCAGTGCTAGACCCCTGGCCGGGCCAAAGGTGGCACCCCTCCACTTT. Protein product: CSARPLAGPKVAPLHF.

This clonotype appeared many times. This sequence joins TRBV5-8 and TRBJ2-1, with D perhaps TRBD2 (5 bases). V lost 2 bases and J 8 bases, leaving 11 bases between the germline ends. Per the germline V gene, CDR1 is SGHTS and CDR2 is YDEGEE. The CDR3 is 13 amino acids. Written as DNA, the CDR3 is TGTGCCAGCAGCTTAGCAGCGGTGGATGAGCAGTTCTTC. The encoded protein is CASSLAAVDEQFF.

The chain has TRBV7-2 and TRBJ2-1; D remains ambiguous. CDR1 is SGHTA, CDR2 FQGNSA, per germline. There are 19 residues in the CDR3. The V gene lost 2 bases and the J gene lost 3 bases, with 23 bases spanning the gap. The CDR3 reads CASSLSRIGRSVFYNEQFF. The CDR3 nucleotides are TGTGCCAGCAGCTTAAGTCGAATCGGCCGGAGTGTCTTCTACAATGAGCAGTTCTTC. Filled out from reference TRBV7-2 and TRBJ2-1, the complete variable domain reads GAGVSQSPSNKVTEKGKDVELRCDPISGHTALYWYRQSLGQGLEFLIYFQGNSAPDKSGLPSDRFSAERTGGSVSTLTIQRTQQEDSAVYLCASSLSRIGRSVFYNEQFFGPGTRLTVL.

This clonotype was seen at least ten times. The rearrangement links TRBV7-2 to TRBJ2-3; 12 nucleotides match TRBD2. Germline CDR1 and CDR2: SGHTA and FQGNSA. V trimming: 2 bases; J trimming: 1 base; junction bases outside the gene matches: 13. The length of the CDR3 is 20 residues. The DNA of the CDR3 is TGTGCCAGCAGCTTATTTAGCTGGGGACTAGCGGGTAGGGGCACAGATACGCAGTATTTT. Translated, it gives CASSLFSWGLAGRGTDTQYF. Together with reference TRBV7-2 and TRBJ2-3, the CDR3 gives the full variable domain: GAGVSQSPSNKVTEKGKDVELRCDPISGHTALYWYRQSLGQGLEFLIYFQGNSAPDKSGLPSDRFSAERTGGSVSTLTIQRTQQEDSAVYLCASSLFSWGLAGRGTDTQYFGPGTRLTVL.

This clonotype has at least ten counts. The chain recombines TRBV7-9 with TRBJ2-1; TRBD1 matches 8 bases. There are 15 residues in the CDR3. V lost 1 base and J lost 10; bases outside the gene matches: 9. Looked up from germline, CDR1 is SEHNR and CDR2 is FQNEAQ (reference sequence). The CDR3 DNA sequence: TGTGCCAGCAGCTTAGTCGGTCAGGGGGCTCACGAGCAGTTCTTC. This encodes CASSLVGQGAHEQFF.

In its sample, this clonotype was seen many times. The chain has TRBV10-3 and TRBJ2-2; 10 nucleotides agree with TRBD1. The germline V gene encodes CDR1 ENHRY and CDR2 SYGVKD. V was clipped by 10 bases and J by 3 bases; unmatched bases: 2. The CDR3 runs to 13 residues. The CDR3 region has the DNA TGTGCCACCGGGACAGGGGACACCGGGGAGCTGTTTTTT. This translates into CATGTGDTGELFF.

The table lists this clonotype with many counts. The V call is TRBV7-9, the J call TRBJ2-2, with a possible D match to TRBD2 (6 bases). V lost 1 base and J 6 bases, leaving 15 bases between the germline ends. Germline V CDR1 and CDR2: SEHNR, FQNEAQ (reference sequence). There are 16 residues in the CDR3. CDR3 nucleotides: TGTGCCAGCAGCTTAGTCGGGGGATTTATCGCCGGGGAGCTGTTTTTT. Amino acid sequence: CASSLVGGFIAGELFF.

Regarding this clonotype: A read error is possible here, since a much larger clone lies one base away. The rearrangement links TRBV6-1 to TRBJ1-1; the D gene is possibly TRBD1 (5 bases). This CDR3 is 12 amino acids long. V was cut by 10 bases and J by 3 bases, with 12 bases left in between. The germline gives CDR1 MNHNS, CDR2 SASEGT. DNA of the CDR3: TGTGCCACTCGCAGGGATTACACTGAAGCTTTCTTT. It encodes CATRRDYTEAFF.

This clonotype came up many times. J is TRBJ2-2 and V is TRBV10-3; 8 positions agree with TRBD1. The trim removed 0 bases at V and 1 base at J, leaving 10 bases unmatched. The CDR3 loop spans 19 amino acids. Germline V CDR1 and CDR2: ENHRY, SYGVKD. CDR3 protein: CAISESGQGSLLNTGELFF. CDR3 DNA sequence: TGTGCCATCAGTGAGTCCGGACAGGGTTCGCTTTTGAACACCGGGGAGCTGTTTTTT.